These 5 T cell receptor beta chains were all obtained from the same sample, sequenced in a study of metastatic and nonmetastatic thyroid tumors. No treatment had been given to any patient before thyroid surgery. TCRdb reprocessed the PCR reads using MiXCR. The data contain about 16,000 clones, about 35% of them singletons. The source material was tumor tissue. These receptors were taken from a female donor with papillary thyroid cancer or a benign thyroid nodule (not recorded which). Some clones in this sample may be carry-over from other donors' samples.

This clone has at least ten counts. The chain carries TRBV28 and TRBJ2-2; 7 nucleotides align to TRBD2. The CDR3 covers 12 residues. V gave up 11 bases and J gave up 8 bases; unmatched junction bases: 8. Germline CDR1 reads MDHEN; CDR2 reads SYDVKM. The CDR3, as DNA: TGTGCCTCCCTAGCGGCCTCGGGGGAGCTGTTTTTT. Residues: CASLAASGELFF.

This clone was counted between two and nine times. This sequence joins TRBV28 and TRBJ2-1, with 9 bases identical to TRBD1. The V gene's germline CDR1 is MDHEN and CDR2 SYDVKM. The V segment lost 7 bases and the J segment 4 bases; nucleotides outside the gene matches: 5. This CDR3 region has 14 residues. DNA of the CDR3: TGTGCCAGCACCACCGGGACAGGGTACAATGAGCAGTTCTTC. Translating it yields CASTTGTGYNEQFF.

This clone was counted a few times. This chain uses TRBV5-1 with TRBJ2-1; 10 nucleotides agree with TRBD2. Germline values: CDR1 SGHRS, CDR2 YFSETQ. The CDR3 length is 16 residues. The ends lost 4 bases at V and 4 bases at J; junction bases unmatched: 8. The DNA for the CDR3 is TGCGCCAGCAGCCTGAGGACTAGCGGAACTTACAATGAGCAGTTCTTC. Translated, it gives CASSLRTSGTYNEQFF.

There are a few counts of this clone. The chain employs TRBV15 and TRBJ1-1; D ambiguous. There are 13 residues in the CDR3. With 7 bases removed from V and 4 bases from J, the gap between germline ends came to 13 bases. CDR1 and CDR2 (germline): LNHNV, YYDKDF (reference sequence). The CDR3 here is CATKDPPFTEAFF. CDR3 DNA sequence: TGTGCCACCAAAGATCCTCCATTCACTGAAGCTTTCTTT.

The chain is built from TRBV27 and TRBJ1-2; TRBD1 aligns across 10 bases. V lost 1 base to trimming and J lost 3 bases; unmatched junction nucleotides: 8. The CDR3 has 17 residues. Germline V gives CDR1 MNHEY, CDR2 SMNVEV (reference sequence). The CDR3, as DNA: TGTGCCAGCAGTTTATTTACTCCGGGGACAGGGGACTATGGCTACACCTTC. Its protein product is CASSLFTPGTGDYGYTF.